The clone carrying this T cell receptor (beta chain) has a handful of counts. What it recognizes is unknown. V lost 5 bases to trimming and J lost 12 bases; unmatched junction nucleotides: 11. Germline CDR1 reads SEHNR; CDR2 reads FQNEAQ (reference sequence). The CDR3 runs to 15 residues. TCRdb re-derived calls from the reads in MiXCR, one entry per CDR3 protein. The data show approximately 500,000 distinct CDR3 sequences, 30% to 40% seen once. This specimen comes from a study of T cell repertoires in cytomegalovirus infection. Overall study context: Public TCR beta signatures provided an indication of both CMV infection and a matching HLA type. Study-wide results and limits: Using cumulative public TCR beta family frequency, the authors identified those who carried CMV together with the relevant HLA.

The receptor was isolated from a human donor in good health (CMV status not recorded). Some clones in this sample may be carry-over from other donors' samples. V and J are TRBV7-9 and TRBJ2-1; 12 positions agree with TRBD1. The input for sequencing was cultured PBMCs, taken from culture after CMV antigen stimulation. The CDR3 here is CASSTGQGAEVGQFF. CDR3 nucleotide sequence: TGTGCCAGCAGCACGGGACAGGGGGCTGAGGTTGGGCAGTTCTTC.